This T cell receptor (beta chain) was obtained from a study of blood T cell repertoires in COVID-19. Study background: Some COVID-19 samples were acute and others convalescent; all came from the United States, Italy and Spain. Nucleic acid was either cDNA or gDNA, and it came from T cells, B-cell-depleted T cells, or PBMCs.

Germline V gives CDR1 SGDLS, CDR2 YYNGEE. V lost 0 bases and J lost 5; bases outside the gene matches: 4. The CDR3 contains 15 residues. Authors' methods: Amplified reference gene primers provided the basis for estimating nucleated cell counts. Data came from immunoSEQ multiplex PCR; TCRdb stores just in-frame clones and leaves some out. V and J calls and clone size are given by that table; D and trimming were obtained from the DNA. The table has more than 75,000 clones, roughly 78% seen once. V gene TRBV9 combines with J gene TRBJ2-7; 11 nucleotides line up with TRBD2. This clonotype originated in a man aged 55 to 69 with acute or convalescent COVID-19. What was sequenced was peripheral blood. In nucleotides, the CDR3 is TGTGCCAGCAGCGTAGGGACTAGCGGGTACCACGAGCAGTACTTC. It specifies CASSVGTSGYHEQYF.